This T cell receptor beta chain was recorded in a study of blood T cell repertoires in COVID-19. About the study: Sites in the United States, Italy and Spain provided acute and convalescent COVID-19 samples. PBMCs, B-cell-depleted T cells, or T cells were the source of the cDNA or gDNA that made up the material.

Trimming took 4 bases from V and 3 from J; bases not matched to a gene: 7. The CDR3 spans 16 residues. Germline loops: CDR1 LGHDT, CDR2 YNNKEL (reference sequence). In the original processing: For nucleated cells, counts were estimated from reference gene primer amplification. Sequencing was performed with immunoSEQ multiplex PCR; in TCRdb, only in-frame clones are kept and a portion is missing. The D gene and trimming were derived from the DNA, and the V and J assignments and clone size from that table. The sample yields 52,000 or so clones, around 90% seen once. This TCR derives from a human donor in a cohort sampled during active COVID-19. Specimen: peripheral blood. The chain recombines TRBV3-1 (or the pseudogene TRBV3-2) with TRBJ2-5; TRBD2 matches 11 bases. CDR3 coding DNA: TGTGCCAGCAGCCGCCGCGAACTAGCGGGGGAAGAGACCCAGTACTTC. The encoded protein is CASSRRELAGEETQYF.